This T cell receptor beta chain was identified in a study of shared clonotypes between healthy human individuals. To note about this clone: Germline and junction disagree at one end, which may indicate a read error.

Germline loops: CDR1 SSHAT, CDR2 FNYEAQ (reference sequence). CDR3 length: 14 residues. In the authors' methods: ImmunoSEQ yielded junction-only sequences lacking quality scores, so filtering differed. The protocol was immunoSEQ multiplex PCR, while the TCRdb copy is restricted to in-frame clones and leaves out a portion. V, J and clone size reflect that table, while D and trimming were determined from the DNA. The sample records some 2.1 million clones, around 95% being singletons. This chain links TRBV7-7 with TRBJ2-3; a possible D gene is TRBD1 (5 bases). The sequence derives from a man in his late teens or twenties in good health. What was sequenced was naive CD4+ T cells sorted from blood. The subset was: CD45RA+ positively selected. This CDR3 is CASSPGNYEDTQYF. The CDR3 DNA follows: TGTGCTAGCAGCCCAGGGAATTACGAAGATACGCAGTATTTT.